This T cell receptor (beta chain) appears in the sequencing data of a study of blood T cells in healthy people across ages. V was clipped by 0 bases and J by 3 bases, with 13 bases between them. This CDR3 region has 15 residues. Germline CDR1 reads SGDLS; CDR2 reads YYNGEE. Total RNA was extracted at no less than 6 micrograms per sample. The use of a sample-barcoded 5' primer and a J-beta primer mix characterized a second PCR of roughly 7 to 11 cycles. Every sample gave at least 3 million paired-end reads containing CDR3. TCRdb fed the 5' RACE reads into MiXCR, producing one record per CDR3 protein. The table includes 1.5 million to 2 million distinct CDR3 sequences, approximately 28% detected once.

The specimen was blood. The rearrangement links TRBV9 to TRBJ2-7, with TRBD1 as a possible D gene (6 bases). The sequence was obtained from a woman aged 25-40 years in good health. Here the CDR3 DNA reads TGTGCCAGCAGCGTAGCCCCGGGACATCGCTACGAGCAGTACTTC. It encodes CASSVAPGHRYEQYF.